Listed here are 11 T cell receptor beta chains from one sample, sequenced in a study of shared clonotypes between healthy human individuals. Only CD45RO-negative cells positively selected for CCR7 counted as naive CD8 cells, so terminally differentiated effector memory CD45RA+ cells were excluded. Method: immunoSEQ multiplex PCR; TCRdb's copy keeps in-frame clones and lacks some. This sample has over 2 million clones, with around 96% found just once. The sequenced sample consisted of naive CD8+ T cells sorted from blood. These receptors all come from a man aged 18 to 30 in good health.

The CDR3 loop reads CATSRAAGITGELFF. CDR3 nucleotide sequence: TGTGCCACCAGCAGAGCCGCAGGGATCACCGGGGAGCTGTTTTTT. The rearrangement uses TRBV15 and TRBJ2-2; TRBD1 is a possible D gene (5 bases). Trimming removed 1 base from V and 4 bases from J, with 10 bases in between. The CDR3 is 15 residues long. CDR1 is LNHNV, CDR2 YYDKDF, per germline (reference sequence). Complete variable domain (other parts from reference TRBV15 and TRBJ2-2): DAMVIQNPRYQVTQFGKPVTLSCSQTLNHNVMYWYQQKSSQAPKLLFHYYDKDFNNEADTPDNFQSRRPNTSFCFLDIRSPGLGDTAMYLCATSRAAGITGELFFGEGSRLTVL.

The chain has TRBV7-9 and TRBJ2-7; D uncertain. Germline V lookup: CDR1 SEHNR, CDR2 FQNEAQ (reference sequence). Trimming took 5 bases from V and 1 from J, leaving 18 bases between them. This CDR3 comprises 16 residues. In nucleotides, the CDR3 is TGTGCCAGCAGCCCCCCGGTAAGCCACGCATCCTACGAGCAGTACTTC. Protein: CASSPPVSHASYEQYF. Full variable domain (remainder filled in from reference TRBV7-9 and TRBJ2-7): DTGVSQNPRHKITKRGQNVTFRCDPISEHNRLYWYRQTLGQGPEFLTYFQNEAQLEKSRLLSDRFSAERPKGSFSTLEIQRTEQGDSAMYLCASSPPVSHASYEQYFGPGTRLTVT.

This chain joins TRBV27 and TRBJ1-1, with TRBD1 identical over 8 bases. The CDR3 has 16 residues. The J segment lost 4 bases and the V segment lost 3 bases, leaving 10 bases of the junction unmatched. Per germline, CDR1 MNHEY and CDR2 SMNVEV (reference sequence). CDR3 nucleotide sequence: TGTGCCAGCAGTTTCGCAGGGGGCAAGGGAACCACTGAAGCTTTCTTT. Amino acids: CASSFAGGKGTTEAFF.

Worth noting for this clone: This same CDR3 is encoded by further DNA sequences in the sample. V and J are TRBV13 and TRBJ2-1; D ambiguous. V was cut by 0 bases and J by 2 bases, with 2 bases left in between. The CDR3 covers 13 residues. The germline gives CDR1 PRHDT, CDR2 FYEKMQ (reference sequence). The CDR3 DNA reads TGTGCCAGCAGCTTAGGTACCTACAATGAGCAGTTCTTC. Protein product: CASSLGTYNEQFF.

This sequence joins TRBV6-6 and TRBJ2-7; D tentatively fits TRBD1 or TRBD2 (5 bases each). In germline, CDR1 is MNHNY, CDR2 SVGAGI (reference sequence). V was pared by 2 bases and J by 4 bases, with 18 bases between. This CDR3 contains 16 residues. The CDR3 loop is CASSYAPVGVGYEQYF. In DNA, the CDR3 is TGTGCCAGCAGTTACGCACCTGTGGGGGTTGGGTACGAGCAGTACTTC.

The rearrangement links TRBV10-2 to TRBJ2-7; perhaps TRBD1 as D (6 bases). Germline CDR1 WSHSY, CDR2 SAAADI. The CDR3 totals 15 residues. Trimming took 4 bases from V and 1 from J, leaving 14 bases between them. CDR3 residues: CASSVFYRDSYEQYF. DNA of the CDR3: TGCGCCAGCAGTGTTTTTTACAGGGATTCCTACGAGCAGTACTTC.

V usage is TRBV29-1 and J usage is TRBJ1-2; TRBD1 might be the D (5 bases). V was pared by 1 base and J by 4 bases, with 7 bases between. Germline-derived CDR1 and CDR2 are SQVTM and ANQGSEA. The CDR3 has 12 residues. The CDR3 sequence is CSVEGQPYGYTF. The CDR3, as DNA: TGCAGCGTTGAAGGACAGCCCTATGGCTACACCTTC.

The J gene is TRBJ2-5, the V gene TRBV6-5; no reliable D call. Germline V gene lookup returns CDR1 MNHEY and CDR2 SVGAGI. V lost 6 bases to trimming and J lost 5 bases, with 10 bases between them. This CDR3 is 12 amino acids long. The DNA of the CDR3 is TGTGCCAGCAGCCGCGACCTGGAGACCCAGTACTTC. Translating gives CASSRDLETQYF.

V and J are TRBV10-3 and TRBJ2-1; the match to TRBD1 covers 7 bases. This CDR3 spans 16 amino acids. Germline values: CDR1 ENHRY, CDR2 SYGVKD. V gave up 8 bases and J gave up 4 bases; unmatched junction bases: 14. This CDR3 reads CAIHDLDSTGYNEQFF. The CDR3 DNA reads as TGTGCCATCCACGACCTGGACTCGACAGGGTACAATGAGCAGTTCTTC.

The rearrangement uses TRBV15 and TRBJ2-5; 12 positions agree with TRBD2. Germline V lookup: CDR1 LNHNV, CDR2 YYDKDF (reference sequence). The CDR3 spans 17 residues. With V trimmed by 3 bases and J by 5 bases, 10 bases remained unmatched. CDR3 coding DNA: TGTGCCACCAGCAGGCGAGGAGGACTAGCGGGGAGGGAGACCCAGTACTTC. Its protein is CATSRRGGLAGRETQYF.

The chain has TRBV5-4 and TRBJ1-6; 8 positions agree with TRBD1. CDR1 SGHNT and CDR2 YYREEE come from the germline V gene (reference sequence). The CDR3 is 14 amino acids. V trimming: 5 bases; J trimming: 7 bases; junction bases outside the gene matches: 5. The CDR3 DNA sequence: TGTGCCAGCAGTTTCGGACAGGGAAATTCACCCCTCCACTTT. Translating it yields CASSFGQGNSPLHF. Based on the CDR3 plus reference TRBV5-4 and TRBJ1-6, the full variable domain is ETGVTQSPTHLIKTRGQQVTLRCSSQSGHNTVSWYQQALGQGPQFIFQYYREEENGRGNFPPRFSGLQFPNYSSELNVNALELDDSALYLCASSFGQGNSPLHFGNGTRLTVT.